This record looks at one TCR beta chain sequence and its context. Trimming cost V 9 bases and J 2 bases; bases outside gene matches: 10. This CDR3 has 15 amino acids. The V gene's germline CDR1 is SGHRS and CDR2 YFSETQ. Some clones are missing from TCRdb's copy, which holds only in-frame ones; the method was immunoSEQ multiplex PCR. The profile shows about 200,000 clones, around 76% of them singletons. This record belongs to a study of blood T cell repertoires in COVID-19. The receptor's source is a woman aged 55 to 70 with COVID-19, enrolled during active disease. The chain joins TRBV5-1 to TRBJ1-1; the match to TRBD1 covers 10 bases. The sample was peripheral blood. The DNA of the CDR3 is TGCGCCACCTCTAGGACAGGGGGAGAAAACACTGAAGCTTTCTTT. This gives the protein CATSRTGGENTEAFF.